The 29 T cell receptor beta chains listed next were all sequenced from one sample in a study of neurological immune-mediated disorders. TCRdb re-called the 5' RACE reads with MiXCR, one entry per CDR3 protein. Of about 88,000 distinct CDR3 sequences listed, 3.5% to 4% are singletons. The sample was PBMCs. The receptors come from a woman aged 18-29 years with multiple sclerosis.

The sample holds many counts of this clonotype. V is TRBV6-5 and J is TRBJ2-1, with D unresolved. Germline lookup yields CDR1 MNHEY and CDR2 SVGAGI. Trimming took off 5 bases at V and 10 bases at J, with 0 bases between the two ends. The CDR3 consists of 8 residues. CDR3 DNA: TGTGCCAGCAGTGAGCAGTTCTTC. Amino acid sequence: CASSEQFF.

This clonotype was seen a handful of times. With a much larger clone just one base away, this may be a read error. This likely comes from a read error, as the CDR3 has no conserved phenylalanine or tryptophan at its end. This chain joins TRBV9 and TRBJ2-7; D gene ambiguous. The CDR3 runs 13 residues. Germline CDR1 is SGDLS and CDR2 is YYNGEE. Trimming left V 7 bases short and J 2 bases short, with 13 bases between. For the CDR3, the DNA is TGTGCCAGCTCTGGCTCGGCCCCCTACGAGCAGTACATC. It is translated as CASSGSAPYEQYI.

This clonotype was observed many times. The chain uses TRBV5-6 and TRBJ1-2; D is unresolved. The germline V gene has CDR1 SGHDT and CDR2 YYEEEE. The CDR3 contains 12 residues. The ends were cut back, 2 bases at V and 6 bases at J, with 8 bases in the middle. The CDR3 loop reads CASSFNDDGYTF. The DNA of the CDR3 is TGTGCCAGCAGCTTTAACGACGATGGCTACACCTTC.

This clonotype occurred many times. The rearrangement links TRBV12-3 or TRBV12-4 to TRBJ2-3, with 13 bases matching TRBD2. V shed 4 bases, J shed 2 bases, and the junction held 3 bases outside the gene matches. The CDR3 length is 16 residues. The CDR3 DNA reads as TGTGCCAGCAGTTCACTAGCGGGGGGGCCCACAGATACGCAGTATTTT. This gives the protein CASSSLAGGPTDTQYF.

This clonotype occurred many times. The chain employs TRBV2 and TRBJ1-6; D is unresolved. V was pared by 9 bases and J by 4 bases, with 4 bases between. The CDR3 spans 11 residues. Germline V CDR1 and CDR2: SNHLY, FYNNEI. CDR3 residues: CASQYNSPLHF. The CDR3 region has the DNA TGTGCCAGTCAGTATAATTCACCCCTCCACTTT. Filled out from reference TRBV2 and TRBJ1-6, the complete variable domain reads EPEVTQTPSHQVTQMGQEVILRCVPISNHLYFYWYRQILGQKVEFLVSFYNNEISEKSEIFDDQFSVERPDGSNFTLKIRSTKLEDSAMYFCASQYNSPLHFGNGTRLTVT.

There are a few counts of this clonotype. This chain uses TRBV18 with TRBJ2-3; D call uncertain. CDR3 length equals 11 residues. Germline V CDR1 and CDR2: KGHSH, LQKENI. Trimming pared 3 bases from V and 3 bases from J, leaving 1 base between. DNA of the CDR3: TGTGCCAGCTCACCTACAGATACGCAGTATTTT. Its protein is CASSPTDTQYF.

This clonotype was observed many times. The chain is built from TRBV11-2 and TRBJ2-2; 7 bases line up with TRBD2. Trimming at V came to 5 bases and at J to 3 bases, leaving 3 bases not matched to a gene. The germline V gene encodes CDR1 SGHAT and CDR2 FQNNGV. This CDR3 is built from 14 residues. The CDR3 bases are TGTGCCAGCAGCCGACTAGCCGACACCGGGGAGCTGTTTTTT. Protein sequence: CASSRLADTGELFF.

This clonotype was seen ten or more times. The genes are TRBV20-1 and TRBJ2-7; the match to TRBD2 covers 7 bases. The CDR3 is made up of 13 amino acids. The V and J ends lost 3 bases and 5 bases, in that order; junction bases with no gene match: 7. Looked up from germline, CDR1 is DFQATT and CDR2 is SNEGSKA (reference sequence). The CDR3 loop is CSARWGGGHEQYF. DNA of the CDR3: TGCAGTGCTAGGTGGGGGGGAGGCCACGAGCAGTACTTC.

This clonotype has at least ten counts. This chain links TRBV6-2 or TRBV6-3 with TRBJ2-5, with 11 positions matching TRBD2. Germline CDR1 MNHEY, CDR2 SVGEGT. CDR3 length equals 16 residues. The trim removed 2 bases at V and 4 bases at J, leaving 6 bases unmatched. CDR3 nucleotides: TGTGCCAGCAGTTACATAGCGGGAGGGCCAGGAGAGACCCAGTACTTC. This encodes CASSYIAGGPGETQYF.

This clonotype showed up many times. CDR3 nucleotides: TGTGCCAGCAGCGTTCTCTCGGGGGCGCGGGACACCGGGGAGCTGTTTTTT. Translation gives CASSVLSGARDTGELFF. The rearrangement uses TRBV9 and TRBJ2-2; D possibly matches TRBD1 or TRBD2 (6 bases each). Per germline, CDR1 SGDLS and CDR2 YYNGEE. V was shortened by 2 bases and J by 3 bases, with 17 bases between the two germline ends. This CDR3 is built from 17 residues.

In its sample, this clonotype was seen many times. This chain connects TRBV4-1 to TRBJ2-7, with TRBD1 identical over 9 bases. Germline-derived CDR1 and CDR2 are MGHRA and YSYEKL. The V and J ends lost 2 bases and 6 bases, in that order; junction bases with no gene match: 8. The CDR3 is 15 residues long. The CDR3 protein is CASSQTTGQGSEQYF. In DNA, the CDR3 is TGCGCCAGCAGCCAAACCACGGGACAGGGAAGCGAGCAGTACTTC.

This clonotype was detected ten times or more. This CDR3 reads CSVGDRFSSGANVLTF. In DNA form, the CDR3 reads TGCAGCGTGGGGGACAGGTTCAGCTCTGGGGCCAACGTCCTGACTTTC. The chain uses TRBV29-1 and TRBJ2-6; TRBD1 matches 8 bases. Germline V CDR1 and CDR2: SQVTM, ANQGSEA. The CDR3 covers 16 residues. Unmatched junction bases numbered 7, after V lost 6 bases and J lost 0 bases.

This clonotype was detected ten times or more. The chain recombines TRBV20-1 with TRBJ2-1; D may be TRBD2 (5 bases). Looked up from germline, CDR1 is DFQATT and CDR2 is SNEGSKA (reference sequence). The CDR3 sequence is 12 residues long. Trimming stripped 3 bases from V and 8 bases from J, with 11 bases between. The CDR3 DNA follows: TGCAGTGCTAGGGATAGGGAGTATGAGCAGTTCTTC. Translating it yields CSARDREYEQFF.

The table lists this clonotype with many counts. The chain employs TRBV20-1 and TRBJ1-1; the D gene is possibly TRBD1 (6 bases). Trimming pared 2 bases from V and 7 bases from J, leaving 11 bases between. The CDR3 consists of 12 residues. CDR1 and CDR2 (germline): DFQATT, SNEGSKA (reference sequence). CDR3 coding DNA: TGCAGTGCTAGAAGGAGGACAGTTGAAGCTTTCTTT. It yields the protein CSARRRTVEAFF.

Ten or more counts support this clonotype. This chain uses TRBV5-1 with TRBJ2-7, with 10 bases matching TRBD1. This CDR3 contains 15 residues. The trim removed 4 bases at V and 4 bases at J, leaving 8 bases unmatched. CDR1 and CDR2 from the germline V gene are SGHRS and YFSETQ. In nucleotides, the CDR3 is TGCGCCAGCAGCACCACGGACAGGGGGATATACGAGCAGTACTTC. Its translation: CASSTTDRGIYEQYF.

This clonotype was detected many times. This chain links TRBV12-3 or TRBV12-4 with TRBJ2-7; D is unresolved. The ends were cut back, 6 bases at V and 6 bases at J, with 18 bases in the middle. There are 14 residues in the CDR3. CDR3 loop: CASSAILQPFEQYF. The CDR3 DNA reads TGTGCCAGCAGCGCCATATTACAACCCTTCGAGCAGTACTTC.

This clonotype was seen repeatedly, ten times or more. This chain connects TRBV7-2 to TRBJ2-5, with D unresolved. Trimming took 5 bases from V and 5 from J, leaving 9 bases between them. The germline V gene has CDR1 SGHTA and CDR2 FQGNSA. The CDR3 sequence is 12 residues long. CDR3 nucleotides: TGTGCCAGCAGCCCCTTCGCGGAGACCCAGTACTTC. Residues: CASSPFAETQYF.

This clonotype showed up many times. The V call is TRBV7-2, the J call TRBJ2-5; tentative D call: TRBD2 (5 bases). Germline values: CDR1 SGHTA, CDR2 FQGNSA. CDR3 size: 12 residues. Trimming left V 6 bases short and J 4 bases short, with 9 bases between. Here the CDR3 reads CASRLVGETQYF. CDR3 coding DNA: TGTGCCAGCAGACTAGTGGGAGAGACCCAGTACTTC.

This chain connects TRBV20-1 to TRBJ2-7, with 10 bases identical to TRBD2. CDR3 size: 15 residues. V gave up 5 bases and J gave up 3 bases; unmatched junction bases: 10. CDR1 is DFQATT, CDR2 SNEGSKA, per germline (reference sequence). Here the CDR3 DNA reads TGCAGTGCTGACCCGGTAGCGGGGGGTATCTACGAGCAGTACTTC. It translates to CSADPVAGGIYEQYF.

This clonotype was detected many times. J is TRBJ2-7 and V is TRBV5-1; 12 bases map to TRBD1. With V trimmed by 3 bases and J by 6 bases, 13 bases remained unmatched. Germline CDR1 and CDR2: SGHRS and YFSETQ. The CDR3 contains 17 residues. The CDR3 nucleotides are TGCGCCAGCAGCTGGGGGGACAGGGGGCGAGGCCTAGGCGAGCAGTACTTC. Translating gives CASSWGDRGRGLGEQYF. Full variable domain (rest looked up from reference TRBV5-1 and TRBJ2-7): KAGVTQTPRYLIKTRGQQVTLSCSPISGHRSVSWYQQTPGQGLQFLFEYFSETQRNKGNFPGRFSGRQFSNSRSEMNVSTLELGDSALYLCASSWGDRGRGLGEQYFGPGTRLTVT.

This clonotype was recorded at least ten times. This rearrangement joins TRBV7-2 to TRBJ1-2; D is unresolved. V dropped 1 base and J dropped 3 bases, with 9 bases sitting between them. The CDR3 has 14 residues. Germline V lookup: CDR1 SGHTA, CDR2 FQGNSA. CDR3 region: CASSLGSGDYGYTF. DNA for the CDR3: TGTGCCAGCAGCTTAGGAAGCGGGGACTATGGCTACACCTTC.

This clonotype came up a few times. This rearrangement joins TRBV29-1 to TRBJ2-6; 11 bases are shared with TRBD1. There are 15 residues in the CDR3. CDR1 SQVTM and CDR2 ANQGSEA come from the germline V gene. V dropped 6 bases and J dropped 2; count of bases not matched to a gene: 3. CDR3 DNA sequence: TGCAGCGTCGGACAGGGGGCAGCTGGGGCCAACGTCCTGACTTTC. This codes for CSVGQGAAGANVLTF.

This clonotype was recorded at least ten times. The CDR3 loop reads CASSNGEDGVRQPQHF. In nucleotides, the CDR3 is TGTGCCAGCAGCAACGGAGAGGACGGGGTACGTCAGCCCCAGCATTTT. The chain employs TRBV6-6 and TRBJ1-5; D is unclear. Trimming stripped 6 bases from V and 6 bases from J, with 21 bases between. This CDR3 spans 16 amino acids. CDR1 and CDR2 from the germline V gene are MNHNY and SVGAGI (reference sequence).

This clonotype was found many times. The chain joins TRBV20-1 to TRBJ1-6, with a tentative D call TRBD1 (6 bases). V gave up 2 bases and J gave up 4 bases, with 12 bases separating them. This CDR3 spans 15 amino acids. Germline V lookup: CDR1 DFQATT, CDR2 SNEGSKA (reference sequence). DNA of the CDR3: TGCAGTGCTAGACCGTGGACAGCTTATAATTCACCCCTCCACTTT. Its protein product is CSARPWTAYNSPLHF.

This clonotype was counted ten times or more. The chain has TRBV5-4 and TRBJ1-1; D not resolved. This CDR3 spans 12 amino acids. From germline, CDR1 is SGHNT and CDR2 YYREEE (reference sequence). V was cut by 4 bases and J by 6 bases, with 10 bases left in between. The chain's CDR3 is CASSIERAEAFF. CDR3 DNA: TGTGCCAGCAGCATCGAACGGGCTGAAGCTTTCTTT.

At least ten counts were recorded for this clonotype. The rearrangement joins TRBV7-3 to TRBJ2-7; 15 bases align to TRBD2. This CDR3 region has 15 residues. Losses at the gene ends were 5 bases for V and 7 bases for J; bases not matched to a gene: 6. CDR1 and CDR2 (germline): SGHTA, FQGTGA. The CDR3 DNA is TGTGCCAGCAGCCCAGGTGGACTAGCGGGGGGGGAGCAGTACTTC. This encodes CASSPGGLAGGEQYF.

This clonotype was counted between two and nine times. This may arise from a read error, as a much more abundant clone is one base away. This chain links TRBV5-1 with TRBJ1-2; a possible D gene is TRBD1 (6 bases). The CDR3 has 14 amino acids. From germline, CDR1 is SGHRS and CDR2 YFSETQ. Trimming left V 1 base short and J 6 bases short, with 13 bases between. The CDR3 loop reads CASSLSKGEDGYTF. CDR3 in DNA: TGCGCCAGCAGCTTGAGTAAGGGGGAAGATGGCTACACCTTC. Combining the CDR3 with reference TRBV5-1 and TRBJ1-2 gives the whole variable domain KAGVTQTPRYLIKTRGQQVTLSCSPISGHRSVSWYQQTPGQGLQFLFEYFSETQRNKGNFPGRFSGRQFSNSRSEMNVSTLELGDSALYLCASSLSKGEDGYTFGSGTRLTVV.

At least ten counts were recorded for this clonotype. The V gene is TRBV29-1, the J gene TRBJ2-2; D remains ambiguous. Germline V gene sequence: CDR1 SQVTM, CDR2 ANQGSEA. CDR3 length: 13 residues. Between the trimmed V and J ends, which lost 7 bases and 3 bases, there was a span of 12 bases. CDR3 nucleotides: TGCAGCGCACGGACCGCGGACACCGGGGAGCTGTTTTTT. Translation gives CSARTADTGELFF.

This clonotype was observed a handful of times. Just one base apart from a much larger clone, this may be a read error. This rearrangement joins TRBV18 to TRBJ2-5; the D gene is possibly TRBD1 (5 bases). The germline V and J ends were trimmed by 5 bases and 4 bases, with 8 bases remaining between them. The CDR3 consists of 12 residues. In germline, CDR1 is KGHSH, CDR2 LQKENI. CDR3: CASSIQGETQYF. CDR3 coding DNA: TGTGCCAGCTCAATCCAGGGAGAGACCCAGTACTTC. The variable domain in full, completed from reference TRBV18 and TRBJ2-5, reads NAGVMQNPRHLVRRRGQEARLRCSPMKGHSHVYWYRQLPEEGLKFMVYLQKENIIDESGMPKERFSAEFPKEGPSILRIQQVVRGDSAAYFCASSIQGETQYFGPGTRLLVL.